What follows are 22 T cell receptor beta chains derived from one specimen sequenced in a study of OX40 agonist ivuxolimab in advanced cancers. Profiled with immunoSEQ multiplex PCR; TCRdb holds only in-frame clones, not every one. The data contain tens of thousands of clones, 90% to 95% of them singletons. The source material was CD4+ or CD8+ T cells sorted from blood, sampled in a trial of the OX40 agonist ivuxolimab. These TCRs come from an adult with an advanced solid tumor such as melanoma, head and neck, liver or kidney cancer.

The chain employs TRBV7-9 and TRBJ2-5; 7 nucleotides match TRBD2. This CDR3 spans 15 amino acids. After removal of 1 base from V and 5 bases from J, the junction contained 7 bases not matched to a gene. The germline CDR1 and CDR2 sequences are SEHNR and FQNEAQ (reference sequence). The CDR3 reads CASSLVQRGRETQYF. In DNA, the CDR3 is TGTGCCAGCAGCTTAGTCCAGCGGGGTCGGGAGACCCAGTACTTC.

This chain links TRBV5-1 with TRBJ1-1, with 8 bases matching TRBD1. CDR3 size: 16 residues. Germline V CDR1 and CDR2: SGHRS, YFSETQ. V was pared by 0 bases and J by 4 bases, with 8 bases of the junction left unmatched. CDR3 nucleotide sequence: TGCGCCAGCAGCTTGGGTCAGGGGGCGTGGGGCACTGAAGCTTTCTTT. Translating gives CASSLGQGAWGTEAFF. Combining the CDR3 with reference TRBV5-1 and TRBJ1-1 gives the whole variable domain KAGVTQTPRYLIKTRGQQVTLSCSPISGHRSVSWYQQTPGQGLQFLFEYFSETQRNKGNFPGRFSGRQFSNSRSEMNVSTLELGDSALYLCASSLGQGAWGTEAFFGQGTRLTVV.

This chain links TRBV9 with TRBJ2-5, with 7 bases identical to TRBD1. There are 15 residues in the CDR3. Germline V gives CDR1 SGDLS, CDR2 YYNGEE. The J segment lost 5 bases and the V segment lost 3 bases, leaving 10 bases of the junction unmatched. The CDR3 loop reads CASSEGVQGYETQYF. CDR3 DNA: TGTGCCAGCAGCGAGGGAGTACAGGGGTATGAGACCCAGTACTTC.

This rearrangement joins TRBV29-1 to TRBJ2-5; the D gene is possibly TRBD2 (6 bases). Germline assignment: CDR1 SQVTM and CDR2 ANQGSEA. The ends were cut back, 2 bases at V and 0 bases at J, with 16 bases in the middle. This CDR3 is 16 amino acids long. The CDR3 DNA reads TGCAGCGTTGAAACCGGGCTAGCGCCTTACCAAGAGACCCAGTACTTC. Its protein is CSVETGLAPYQETQYF.

The V and J genes are TRBV29-1 and TRBJ1-2, with a possible D match to TRBD1 (5 bases). The CDR3 runs 15 residues. CDR1 and CDR2 (germline): SQVTM, ANQGSEA. Trimming left V 8 bases short and J 5 bases short, with 24 bases between. CDR3 loop: CSILAGLGTEYGYTF. The DNA for the CDR3 is TGCAGCATACTCGCAGGACTAGGGACCGAGTATGGCTACACCTTC.

The chain joins TRBV5-5 to TRBJ2-1; 7 bases map to TRBD1. Per germline, CDR1 SGHKS and CDR2 YYEKEE (reference sequence). This CDR3 is 16 amino acids long. The junction had 7 bases not matched to a gene; V was cut back by 4 bases and J by 0 bases. CDR3 DNA sequence: TGTGCCAGCAGCCCCGGGACAGCGAGCTCCTACAATGAGCAGTTCTTC. Amino acid sequence: CASSPGTASSYNEQFF.

The V call is TRBV12-5, the J call TRBJ1-5, with 9 bases fitting TRBD1. The V gene's germline CDR1 is LGHNT and CDR2 FRNRAP. The CDR3 is made up of 18 amino acids. Unmatched junction bases numbered 10, after V lost 4 bases and J lost 0 bases. CDR3 sequence reads: CASGSPGQGIYSNQPQHF. Here the CDR3 DNA reads TGTGCTAGTGGTTCGCCGGGACAGGGAATATATAGCAATCAGCCCCAGCATTTT. The full variable domain, in which reference TRBV12-5 and TRBJ1-5 provide the parts outside the CDR3, is DARVTQTPRHKVTEMGQEVTMRCQPILGHNTVFWYRQTMMQGLELLAYFRNRAPLDDSGMPKDRFSAEMPDATLATLKIQPSEPRDSAVYFCASGSPGQGIYSNQPQHFGDGTRLSIL.

V is TRBV20-1 and J is TRBJ1-6, with D uncertain. V gave up 3 bases and J gave up 5 bases, with 2 bases separating them. This CDR3 contains 11 residues. CDR1 is DFQATT and CDR2 is SNEGSKA in the germline V gene (reference sequence). The CDR3 sequence: CSASDNSPLHF. CDR3 in DNA: TGCAGTGCTAGCGATAATTCACCCCTCCACTTT.

The rearrangement uses TRBV10-3 and TRBJ1-6; possibly TRBD1 for D (6 bases). Germline values: CDR1 ENHRY, CDR2 SYGVKD. With 4 bases removed from V and 7 bases from J, the gap between germline ends came to 14 bases. CDR3 size: 15 residues. CDR3 DNA: TGTGCCATCAGTGCCCAGGACAGTCAGAATTCACCCCTCCACTTT. It encodes CAISAQDSQNSPLHF.

The chain is built from TRBV6-6 and TRBJ2-5; D possibly corresponds to TRBD2 (6 bases). The V and J ends lost 0 bases and 5 bases respectively, with 13 bases between them. Germline V lookup: CDR1 MNHNY, CDR2 SVGAGI (reference sequence). This CDR3 spans 15 amino acids. This chain's CDR3 is CASSYSEGGGETQYF. In nucleotides, the CDR3 is TGTGCCAGCAGTTACTCGGAGGGTGGGGGGGAGACCCAGTACTTC.

This rearrangement joins TRBV11-2 to TRBJ2-3; 9 bases agree with TRBD2. Germline assignment: CDR1 SGHAT and CDR2 FQNNGV. This CDR3 contains 14 residues. V was pared by 2 bases and J by 5 bases, with 2 bases of the junction left unmatched. This CDR3 reads CASSLLAGLDTQYF. CDR3 nucleotides: TGTGCCAGCAGCTTACTAGCGGGGTTAGATACGCAGTATTTT.

This clone was seen only once. This chain uses TRBV7-2 with TRBJ1-2; D remains unclear. Germline CDR1 is SGHTA and CDR2 is FQGNSA. Trimming left V 5 bases short and J 7 bases short, with 14 bases between. The CDR3 extends over 13 amino acids. CDR3 region: CASSPRTAAGYTF. The CDR3 bases are TGTGCCAGCAGCCCGAGGACGGCTGCTGGCTACACCTTC.

The chain couples TRBV27 to TRBJ2-5; D is possibly TRBD1 (5 bases). The CDR3 covers 13 residues. V lost 6 bases and J 5 bases, leaving 13 bases between the germline ends. The germline V gene encodes CDR1 MNHEY and CDR2 SMNVEV (reference sequence). For the CDR3, the DNA is TGTGCCAGCAGCCGTCAGGGTCAGGAGACCCAGTACTTC. Its protein product is CASSRQGQETQYF.

This clone is a singleton in its sample. This chain connects TRBV4-1 to TRBJ2-1, with unresolved D. This CDR3 spans 17 amino acids. Germline values: CDR1 MGHRA, CDR2 YSYEKL. Trimming pared 1 base from V and 1 base from J, leaving 14 bases between. The CDR3 is CASSQGPRAGSYNEQFF. The CDR3 nucleotides read TGCGCCAGCAGCCAAGGTCCTAGGGCCGGGTCCTACAATGAGCAGTTCTTC.

CDR3 sequence: CASSEAGQLNTEAFF. The CDR3 bases are TGTGCCAGCAGTGAAGCAGGACAGTTGAACACTGAAGCTTTCTTT. This chain links TRBV6-4 with TRBJ1-1, with a weak D call TRBD1 (6 bases). Looked up from germline, CDR1 is MRHNA and CDR2 is SNTAGT. Trimming shortened V by 3 bases and J by 0 bases, and 11 bases separated the two germline ends. CDR3 length equals 15 residues.

The V call is TRBV14, the J call TRBJ1-2; D is ambiguous. The CDR3 extends over 15 amino acids. Trimming cost V 0 bases and J 1 base, with 9 bases left between them. CDR1 and CDR2 from the germline V gene are SGHDN and FVKESK. CDR3 sequence reads: CASSQDERLNYGYTF. In DNA, the CDR3 is TGTGCCAGCAGCCAAGACGAAAGGCTTAACTATGGCTACACCTTC.

The chain joins TRBV30 to TRBJ2-5; D is ambiguous. The CDR3 spans 13 residues. The V end lost 2 bases, the J end lost 2 bases, and 9 bases lay between the germline ends. CDR1 is GTSNPN, CDR2 SVGIG, per germline (reference sequence). This chain's CDR3 is CAWSRWGQETQYF. In DNA, the CDR3 is TGTGCCTGGAGTCGTTGGGGTCAAGAGACCCAGTACTTC. Supplemented by reference TRBV30 and TRBJ2-5, the full variable domain reads SQTIHQWPATLVQPVGSPLSLECTVEGTSNPNLYWYRQAAGRGLQLLFYSVGIGQISSEVPQNLSASRPQDRQFILSSKKLLLSDSGFYLCAWSRWGQETQYFGPGTRLLVL.

This clone came up once. V is TRBV15 and J is TRBJ2-1; the match to TRBD2 covers 11 bases. The CDR3 totals 16 residues. V trimming: 5 bases; J trimming: 5 bases; junction bases outside the gene matches: 8. Germline V gene sequence: CDR1 LNHNV, CDR2 YYDKDF (reference sequence). The CDR3 DNA sequence: TGTGCCACCAGCGAGGGACTAGCGGCTATAAACAATGAGCAGTTCTTC. It yields the protein CATSEGLAAINNEQFF.

J is TRBJ2-5 and V is TRBV7-6; D possibly corresponds to TRBD1 (5 bases). This CDR3 comprises 14 residues. The ends were cut back, 5 bases at V and 1 base at J, with 11 bases in the middle. Germline V gene sequence: CDR1 SGHVS, CDR2 FNYEAQ. CDR3 loop: CASSIGHPQETQYF. CDR3 DNA: TGTGCCAGCAGCATCGGACATCCCCAAGAGACCCAGTACTTC.

The chain employs TRBV6-6 and TRBJ2-7; 7 bases agree with TRBD1. Germline trimming cut 10 bases from V and 1 base from J; bases unmatched to any gene: 4. Germline V CDR1 and CDR2: MNHNY, SVGAGI (reference sequence). CDR3 size: 12 residues. The CDR3 loop is CATSTGSYEQYF. CDR3 DNA: TGTGCCACTTCGACAGGGTCCTACGAGCAGTACTTC.

CDR3 amino acids: CATSRAGTDSNQPQHF. CDR3 nucleotides: TGTGCCACCAGCAGAGCCGGGACAGATAGCAATCAGCCCCAGCATTTT. The chain is built from TRBV15 and TRBJ1-5; TRBD1 matches at 7 bases. Trimming removed 1 base from V and 0 bases from J; junction bases left unmatched: 3. CDR1 and CDR2 (germline): LNHNV, YYDKDF (reference sequence). The CDR3 length is 16 residues.

The chain links TRBV27 to TRBJ2-1, with D possibly matching TRBD2 (6 bases). Trimming stripped 3 bases from V and 3 bases from J, with 9 bases between. This CDR3 has 14 residues. Germline V gene sequence: CDR1 MNHEY, CDR2 SMNVEV (reference sequence). CDR3 nucleotide sequence: TGTGCCAGCAGTTTGAGGGGACTCTACAATGAGCAGTTCTTC. Its translation is CASSLRGLYNEQFF.